What follows describes a single T cell receptor (beta chain). Its specificity is not known. Primers included in the PCR were 60 Vbeta and 13 Jbeta primers. Sequenced by immunoSEQ multiplex PCR; TCRdb stores in-frame clones only, minus some. Altogether about 190,000 clones are present, over 70% being singletons, with the ten largest covering 1% to 1.5%. This sample is part of a study of cytomegalovirus exposure and HLA in healthy donors. General study results and limits: In all likelihood, a cluster of highly shared sequence variants was a sequencing artifact. Prior analysis indicated that the majority of TCR beta V segments exhibited productivity approximately 87% or approximately 30% of the time. The authors enumerated 150 to 200 TCR beta chains as linked to cytomegalovirus. CMV serostatus was the sole immune exposure data available.

The source of this sequence is a man aged 25 to 40 in good health and CMV-seronegative. Sequenced material: PBMCs.

The DNA of the CDR3 is TGTGCCAGCAGTGAAGCGCTTCGGGATAATGAAAAACTGTTTTTT. Encoded protein: CASSEALRDNEKLFF. This chain uses TRBV2 with TRBJ1-4; unclear D gene. Trimming pared 0 bases from V and 4 bases from J, leaving 9 bases between. From germline, CDR1 is SNHLY and CDR2 FYNNEI. The CDR3 runs 15 residues.